Detailed here is one TCR beta chain. Its matching antigen is unknown. This entry is derived from a study of graft-versus-host responses after intestinal transplantation. About the research overall: Each of the recipients got a multivisceral, liver-intestinal, or isolated intestinal transplant.

Measured with immunoSEQ multiplex PCR; TCRdb has only the in-frame clones, and not every one. Here the sample spans around 100,000 clones, 91% being singletons. Study findings and constraints: Peak levels of circulating GvH clones tracked with early post-transplant HvG declines. The presence of high graft-versus-host to host-versus-graft clonal ratios in allografts characterized patients with graft-donor T cell macrochimerism.

The sequence derives from a human donor who was the organ donor for an intestinal transplant. Source: unstimulated CD4+ T cells sorted from spleen or lymph node cells, taken before transplant.

As DNA, the CDR3 is TGTGCCACCAGCAGTCATATCGGGACTCAAGAGACCCAGTACTTC. It translates to CATSSHIGTQETQYF. V usage is TRBV15 and J usage is TRBJ2-5; D might be TRBD2 (6 bases). V lost 3 bases and J lost 2, with 13 bases in between. Germline V lookup: CDR1 LNHNV, CDR2 YYDKDF (reference sequence). This CDR3 is built from 15 residues.